This T cell receptor beta chain appears in the sequencing data of a study of T cell repertoires in cytomegalovirus infection. Study details: Public TCR beta signatures were indicative of both CMV infection and a matching HLA type.

Each CDR3 protein gets one entry after TCRdb re-called the reads with MiXCR. The table has around 300,000 distinct CDR3 sequences, roughly 26% seen once; the top ten hold around 14%. Study results and caveats: There were HLA-C-restricted CMV-specific TCR beta clonotypes dominating the ex vivo response.

From germline, CDR1 is SGHTA and CDR2 FQGNSA. This CDR3 has 17 residues. V lost 2 bases to trimming and J lost 3 bases; unmatched junction nucleotides: 8. This clonotype was seen only a few times. Its target is unknown. This receptor was obtained from a human donor in good health (CMV status not recorded). Some clones in this sample may be carry-over from other donors' samples. The source material was PBMCs. This chain links TRBV7-2 with TRBJ2-1; 9 bases are shared with TRBD2. CDR3 in DNA: TGTGCCAGCAGCTTAAGGTGGGGGACTAGCTTCTACAATGAGCAGTTCTTC. This gives the protein CASSLRWGTSFYNEQFF. Complete variable domain (other parts from reference TRBV7-2 and TRBJ2-1): GAGVSQSPSNKVTEKGKDVELRCDPISGHTALYWYRQSLGQGLEFLIYFQGNSAPDKSGLPSDRFSAERTGGSVSTLTIQRTQQEDSAVYLCASSLRWGTSFYNEQFFGPGTRLTVL.